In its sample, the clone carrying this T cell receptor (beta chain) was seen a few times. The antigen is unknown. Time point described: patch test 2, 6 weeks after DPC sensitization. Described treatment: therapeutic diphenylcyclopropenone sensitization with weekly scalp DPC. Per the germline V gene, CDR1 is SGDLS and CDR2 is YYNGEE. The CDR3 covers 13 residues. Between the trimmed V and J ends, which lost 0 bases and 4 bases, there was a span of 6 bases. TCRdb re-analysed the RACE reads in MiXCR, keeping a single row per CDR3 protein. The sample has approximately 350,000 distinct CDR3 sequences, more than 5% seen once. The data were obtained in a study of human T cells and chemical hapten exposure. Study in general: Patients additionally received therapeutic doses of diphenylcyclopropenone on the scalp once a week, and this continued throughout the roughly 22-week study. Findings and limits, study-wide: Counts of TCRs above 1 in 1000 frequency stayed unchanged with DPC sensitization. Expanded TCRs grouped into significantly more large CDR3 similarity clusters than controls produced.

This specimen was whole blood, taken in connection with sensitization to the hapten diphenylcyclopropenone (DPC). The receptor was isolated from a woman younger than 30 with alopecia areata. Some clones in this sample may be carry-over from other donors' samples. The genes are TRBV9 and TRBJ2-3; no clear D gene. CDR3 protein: CASSVAPPDTQYF. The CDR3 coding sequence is TGTGCCAGCAGCGTAGCCCCTCCAGATACGCAGTATTTT.